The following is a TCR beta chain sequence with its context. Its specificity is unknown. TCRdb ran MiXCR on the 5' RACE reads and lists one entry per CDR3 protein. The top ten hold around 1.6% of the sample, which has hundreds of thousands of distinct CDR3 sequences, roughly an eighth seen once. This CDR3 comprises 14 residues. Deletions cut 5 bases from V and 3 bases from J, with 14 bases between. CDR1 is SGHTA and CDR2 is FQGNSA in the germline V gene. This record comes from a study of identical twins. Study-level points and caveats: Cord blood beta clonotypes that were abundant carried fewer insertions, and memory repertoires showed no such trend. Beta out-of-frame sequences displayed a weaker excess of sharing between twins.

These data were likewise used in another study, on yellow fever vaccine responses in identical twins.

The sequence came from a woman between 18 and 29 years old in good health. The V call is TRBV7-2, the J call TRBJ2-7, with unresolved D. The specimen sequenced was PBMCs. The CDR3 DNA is TGTGCCAGCAGCCGGCGTCCTCTCGACTACGAGCAGTACTTC. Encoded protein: CASSRRPLDYEQYF. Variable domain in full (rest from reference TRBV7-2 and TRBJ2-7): GAGVSQSPSNKVTEKGKDVELRCDPISGHTALYWYRQSLGQGLEFLIYFQGNSAPDKSGLPSDRFSAERTGGSVSTLTIQRTQQEDSAVYLCASSRRPLDYEQYFGPGTRLTVT.